This TCR beta chain originates from a study of blood T cell repertoires in COVID-19. Produced via immunoSEQ multiplex PCR; TCRdb's table is partial and in-frame only. Of approximately 230,000 clones listed, around 90% are singletons. The ends were cut back, 8 bases at V and 7 bases at J, with 15 bases in the middle. CDR3 length equals 13 residues. CDR1 is MGHDK and CDR2 is SYGVNS in the germline V gene. The sequencing input was peripheral blood. This TCR derives from a man younger than 35 with active or convalescent COVID-19. V and J are TRBV25-1 and TRBJ2-4; possible D gene TRBD1, 5 bases. CDR3 loop: CASVPPQGNIQYF. CDR3 bases: TGTGCCAGCGTCCCTCCCCAGGGCAACATTCAGTACTTC. The whole variable domain, remainder taken from reference TRBV25-1 and TRBJ2-4, is EADIYQTPRYLVIGTGKKITLECSQTMGHDKMYWYQQDPGMELHLIHYSYGVNSTEKGDLSSESTVSRIRTEHFPLTLESARPSHTSQYLCASVPPQGNIQYFGAGTRLSVL.